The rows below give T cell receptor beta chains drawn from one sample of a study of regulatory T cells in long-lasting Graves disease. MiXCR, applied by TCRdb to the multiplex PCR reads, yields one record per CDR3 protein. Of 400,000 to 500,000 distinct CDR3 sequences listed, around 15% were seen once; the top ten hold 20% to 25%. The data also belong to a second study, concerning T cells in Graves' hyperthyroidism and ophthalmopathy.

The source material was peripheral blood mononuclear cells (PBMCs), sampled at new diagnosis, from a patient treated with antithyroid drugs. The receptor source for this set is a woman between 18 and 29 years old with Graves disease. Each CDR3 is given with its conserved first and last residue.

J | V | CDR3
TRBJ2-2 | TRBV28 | CASSIAIGELFF
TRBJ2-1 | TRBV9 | CASSVAVEDEQFF
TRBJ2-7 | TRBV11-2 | CASSLVGETYEQYF
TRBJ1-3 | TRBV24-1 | CATSDSGYSGNTIYF
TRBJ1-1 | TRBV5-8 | CASSFRARLNKAFF
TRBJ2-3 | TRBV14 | CASSQETFWDTQYF
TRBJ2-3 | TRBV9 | CASSALGGTDTQYF
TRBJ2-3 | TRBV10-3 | CAISEPPDTQYF
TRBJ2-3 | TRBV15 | CATSEGQGTDTQYF
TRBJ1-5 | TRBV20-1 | CSARDQYRIFNSNQPQHF